The entry that follows covers one T cell receptor beta chain sequence. Antigen unknown. The length of the CDR3 is 13 residues. V lost 6 bases and J lost 3; bases outside the gene matches: 2. The germline V gene has CDR1 SQVTM and CDR2 ANQGSEA. Collection occurred without any documented infections or immune events in donors. This specimen comes from a study of identifying expanded T cells in peripheral blood. Repertoires were generated with immunoSEQ multiplex PCR, while TCRdb's copy carries only in-frame clones and drops some. The table records some 78,000 clones, about four fifths of them present only once. Notes on the study in general: Clone count variance between roughly 2-week samples rose with total template count. Differentially abundant clones: around 1.2 between replicates, just under 17 at about two weeks, less than 20 at four.

The TCR comes from a person aged 18 to 70 in good health. V gene TRBV29-1 combines with J gene TRBJ2-1; 10 bases fit TRBD2. The sequenced sample was blood. The chain's CDR3 is CSVGTSDYNEQFF. The DNA of the CDR3 is TGCAGCGTGGGGACTAGCGACTACAATGAGCAGTTCTTC.